This T cell receptor beta chain was documented in a study of T cell responses to AZD1222 COVID-19 vaccine. Study conclusions and caveats: Two AZD1222 administrations were followed by greater Spike-specific TCR breadth and depth. At baseline, seropositivity was found in only a handful of AZD1222 recipients. Most donors were white British, females outnumbered males, and clonal diversity was possibly underestimated.

Here immunoSEQ multiplex PCR was the method, and the copy in TCRdb shows in-frame clones only, minus some. The data hold 85,000 to 130,000 clones, with about 89% observed a single time. Regarding this clone: Its antigen is not known.

In germline, CDR1 is SGHTS, CDR2 YDEGEE. CDR3 size: 12 residues. Deletions cut 3 bases from V and 4 bases from J, with 7 bases between. This rearrangement joins TRBV5-8 to TRBJ1-2; D not resolved. This specimen consisted of peripheral blood, obtained on day 0 of AZD1222 vaccination. This TCR was sampled from an adult in good health. The CDR3, as DNA: TGTGCCAGCAGCTCCTGGACCTATGGCTACACCTTC. This translates into CASSSWTYGYTF.